Shown below are 29 T cell receptor beta chains from a single sample sequenced in a study of prognosis after radiotherapy for stage I lung cancer. CDR3 of TCR beta was amplified from genomic DNA via a two-round multiplex PCR. Amplification in first-round PCR relied on primers specific to each TRBV and TRBJ gene. Each CDR3 protein gets one entry after TCRdb re-called the multiplex PCR reads with MiXCR. Altogether approximately 14,000 distinct CDR3 sequences are present, 45% to 55% being singletons, with the ten largest covering 38%. The material sequenced was PBMCs, taken before or after stereotactic body radiation therapy (not recorded which). The receptor source for this set is a donor aged 50 or older with non-small cell lung cancer.

In its sample, this clonotype was seen a few times. Given a far larger clone just one base away, this is likely a sequencing read error. The chain has TRBV6-9 and TRBJ1-2; D may be TRBD1 (5 bases). CDR3 length: 18 amino acids. Germline-derived CDR1 and CDR2 are MNHGY and SVAAGI. This CDR3 reads CACSYSIMSAGSNYGYTF. The CDR3 bases are TGTGCCTGCAGTTACTCGATAATGTCTGCAGGGAGTAACTATGGCTACACCTTC.

Comments on this clonotype: A much more abundant neighbour one base away suggests this may be a read error. This chain links TRBV28 with TRBJ2-4; D might be TRBD1 (5 bases). Trimming took off 6 bases at V and 8 bases at J, with 14 bases between the two ends. CDR1 is MDHEN and CDR2 is SYDVKM in the germline V gene. There are 13 residues in the CDR3. This CDR3 is CASSSIQGYIQYF. In nucleotides, the CDR3 is TGTGCCAGCAGCTCAATCCAGGGTTACATTCAGTACTTC.

This clonotype was observed many times. The gene calls are TRBV5-6 and TRBJ1-5; no firm D call. There are 12 residues in the CDR3. Trimming stripped 4 bases from V and 3 bases from J, with 5 bases between. Germline lookup yields CDR1 SGHDT and CDR2 YYEEEE. The CDR3 spells CASSLPNQPQHF. The CDR3 bases are TGTGCCAGCAGCCTTCCCAATCAGCCCCAGCATTTT.

On this clonotype: This likely reflects a read error, since a far larger clone is one base away. The rearrangement links TRBV6-9 to TRBJ2-3, with TRBD2 matching 11 bases. The CDR3 extends over 14 amino acids. V lost 6 bases and J lost 6; bases outside the gene matches: 5. CDR1 MNHGY and CDR2 SVAAGI come from the germline V gene. CDR3 region: CASRGLAASDTQYF. The CDR3 DNA sequence: TGTGCCAGCAGGGGACTAGCGGCATCCGATACGCAGTATTTT.

This clonotype has at least ten counts. The chain is built from TRBV5-1 and TRBJ2-5; the D gene is possibly TRBD1 (6 bases). V lost 0 bases and J 5 bases, leaving 11 bases between the germline ends. Germline V gene data show CDR1 as SGHRS and CDR2 as YFSETQ. This CDR3 is 14 amino acids long. DNA of the CDR3: TGCGCCAGCAGCTTGGTTACAGGGCTGGAGACCCAGTACTTC. This translates into CASSLVTGLETQYF.

The chain links TRBV11-2 to TRBJ2-2; the D is unclear. V gave up 5 bases and J gave up 0 bases, with 7 bases separating them. The CDR3 consists of 14 residues. CDR1 and CDR2 (germline): SGHAT, FQNNGV. The CDR3 is CASSTLANTGELFF. In DNA form, the CDR3 reads TGTGCCAGCAGCACACTCGCGAACACCGGGGAGCTGTTTTTT.

This clonotype was recorded many times. This chain uses TRBV27 with TRBJ2-3; D is uncertain. The CDR3 is made up of 13 amino acids. Germline V lookup: CDR1 MNHEY, CDR2 SMNVEV (reference sequence). Trimming shortened V by 5 bases and J by 5 bases, and 11 bases separated the two germline ends. CDR3 DNA: TGTGCCAGCAGTCTACGTTCACGAGATACGCAGTATTTT. Its translation: CASSLRSRDTQYF.

To note about this clonotype: One end of the junction is discordant with germline, which a read error may explain. This CDR3 is CASSSGGLAVNTGELFF. As DNA, the CDR3 is TGCGCCAGCAGCTCCGGGGGACTAGCGGTTAACACCGGTGAGCTGTTTTTT. J is TRBJ2-2 and V is TRBV5-1, with 11 bases identical to TRBD2. The CDR3 is made up of 17 amino acids. In germline, CDR1 is SGHRS, CDR2 YFSETQ.

J is TRBJ2-1 and V is TRBV11-2, with 12 bases fitting TRBD2. Looked up from germline, CDR1 is SGHAT and CDR2 is FQNNGV. The CDR3 is 16 amino acids. J lost 3 bases, V lost 5 bases, and 5 bases had no gene match. The chain's CDR3 is CASSTRLAGDYNEQFF. The CDR3, as DNA: TGTGCCAGCAGCACCCGACTAGCGGGAGACTACAATGAGCAGTTCTTC.

Ten or more counts support this clonotype. V usage is TRBV5-1 and J usage is TRBJ2-3; D call uncertain. The V end lost 0 bases, the J end lost 2 bases, and 10 bases lay between the germline ends. Germline V gene sequence: CDR1 SGHRS, CDR2 YFSETQ. The CDR3 loop spans 15 amino acids. CDR3 region: CASSLGAGHTDTQYF. DNA for the CDR3: TGCGCCAGCAGCTTGGGGGCAGGTCACACAGATACGCAGTATTTT. Together with reference TRBV5-1 and TRBJ2-3, the CDR3 gives the full variable domain: KAGVTQTPRYLIKTRGQQVTLSCSPISGHRSVSWYQQTPGQGLQFLFEYFSETQRNKGNFPGRFSGRQFSNSRSEMNVSTLELGDSALYLCASSLGAGHTDTQYFGPGTRLTVL.

CDR3 sequence (DNA): TGTGCCAGCAGTTGGGACAGTGGATCCAACGAGCAGTACTTC. Translation: CASSWDSGSNEQYF. The V gene is TRBV6-9, the J gene TRBJ2-7; 7 nucleotides align to TRBD1. V lost 4 bases to trimming and J lost 5 bases; unmatched junction nucleotides: 8. This CDR3 region has 14 residues. The germline V gene has CDR1 MNHGY and CDR2 SVAAGI.

CDR3 nucleotide sequence: TGTGCCAGCAGTCATAGAAACCCATCCCGGGACAGGTTGGAGCAGTTCTTC. Its protein product is CASSHRNPSRDRLEQFF. This chain joins TRBV27 and TRBJ2-1, with TRBD1 identical over 8 bases. CDR1 and CDR2 from the germline V gene are MNHEY and SMNVEV (reference sequence). The CDR3 runs 17 residues. After removal of 5 bases from V and 10 bases from J, the junction contained 19 bases not matched to a gene.

This clonotype was recorded at least ten times. The chain has TRBV14 and TRBJ1-1, with D tentatively TRBD1 (5 bases). Between the trimmed V and J ends, which lost 4 bases and 3 bases, there was a span of 9 bases. The CDR3 totals 13 residues. Looked up from germline, CDR1 is SGHDN and CDR2 is FVKESK. This CDR3 is CASSRDGYTEAFF. CDR3 nucleotide sequence: TGTGCCAGCAGCCGGGACGGTTACACTGAAGCTTTCTTT.

The table lists this clonotype with many counts. The genes are TRBV6-5 and TRBJ1-1; tentatively, D is TRBD1 (5 bases). From germline, CDR1 is MNHEY and CDR2 SVGAGI. The V end was cut by 2 bases, the J end by 2 bases, with 12 bases between. The CDR3 extends over 15 amino acids. Here the CDR3 DNA reads TGTGCCAGCAGTTACGAGACAGTTCCTAACACTGAAGCTTTCTTT. Its translation: CASSYETVPNTEAFF.

This clonotype is deemed medium-sized. The J gene is TRBJ1-6, the V gene TRBV27, with D perhaps matching TRBD1 (5 bases). Trimming pared 5 bases from V and 0 bases from J, leaving 14 bases between. Germline values: CDR1 MNHEY, CDR2 SMNVEV (reference sequence). This CDR3 region has 17 residues. The CDR3 nucleotides read TGTGCCAGCAGTGTCAAGCCCGGGGGCTCCTATAATTCACCCCTCCACTTT. Translating gives CASSVKPGGSYNSPLHF.

This clonotype was seen repeatedly, ten times or more. The chain combines TRBV11-2 with TRBJ2-7; possible D gene TRBD1, 6 bases. The V and J ends lost 3 bases and 5 bases respectively, with 23 bases between them. Germline CDR1 and CDR2: SGHAT and FQNNGV. The CDR3 covers 17 residues. In DNA, the CDR3 is TGTGCCAGCAGCTTGCAATTCTACAGGGAACTAGGTAACGAGCAGTACTTC. This translates into CASSLQFYRELGNEQYF.

By its share, this clonotype is medium-sized (0.01 to 0.1%). The V gene is TRBV11-2, the J gene TRBJ2-5; 9 bases match TRBD1. CDR1 and CDR2 (germline): SGHAT, FQNNGV. The CDR3 covers 12 residues. V lost 4 bases and J lost 7; bases outside the gene matches: 1. The CDR3 sequence: CASSSTGGTQYF. The CDR3 nucleotides read TGTGCCAGCAGCTCGACAGGGGGGACCCAGTACTTC. Variable domain in full (rest from reference TRBV11-2 and TRBJ2-5): EAGVAQSPRYKIIEKRQSVAFWCNPISGHATLYWYQQILGQGPKLLIQFQNNGVVDDSQLPKDRFSAERLKGVDSTLKIQPAKLEDSAVYLCASSSTGGTQYFGPGTRLLVL.

A word on this clonotype: In this CDR3 the conserved last residue, phenylalanine or tryptophan, is missing, so a read error is likely. It is unclear where the CDR3 begins or ends on the DNA, so no DNA is shown, and the CDR3 is as TCRdb lists it. This rearrangement joins TRBV10-3 to TRBJ2-1; the D call TRBD2 from the table was never checked on the DNA. Germline CDR1 ENHRY, CDR2 SYGVKD. 14 amino acids form the CDR3, both terminal residues included. This CDR3 is CAIKIGGGPTEKFV.

This clonotype was counted at least ten times. This chain connects TRBV3-1 to TRBJ2-5, with a possible D match to TRBD1 (5 bases). Germline V gene data show CDR1 as LGHDT and CDR2 as YNNKEL (reference sequence). Trimming took off 4 bases at V and 3 bases at J, with 15 bases between the two ends. The CDR3 totals 15 residues. CDR3 protein: CASSPGFVAEETQYF. As DNA, the CDR3 is TGTGCCAGCAGCCCAGGGTTTGTGGCGGAAGAGACCCAGTACTTC.

On this clonotype itself: Germline and junction disagree at one end, which may indicate a read error. The gene calls are TRBV5-1 and TRBJ2-2; 9 bases agree with TRBD2. CDR3 length: 14 amino acids. Germline CDR1 and CDR2: SGHRS and YFSETQ. The CDR3, as DNA: TGCGCCAGCAGACTAGCGGGTAACACCGGGGAGCTGCTTTTT. It is translated as CASRLAGNTGELLF.

This chain's CDR3 is CASRGDSNYEQYF. CDR3 in DNA: TGTGCCAGCAGGGGGGACAGCAACTACGAGCAGTACTTC. The rearrangement joins TRBV7-2 to TRBJ2-7, with 7 bases fitting TRBD1. The germline gives CDR1 SGHTA, CDR2 FQGNSA. V trimming: 6 bases; J trimming: 3 bases; junction bases outside the gene matches: 5. The CDR3 totals 13 residues. Full variable domain (outside the CDR3, taken from reference TRBV7-2 and TRBJ2-7): GAGVSQSPSNKVTEKGKDVELRCDPISGHTALYWYRQSLGQGLEFLIYFQGNSAPDKSGLPSDRFSAERTGGSVSTLTIQRTQQEDSAVYLCASRGDSNYEQYFGPGTRLTVT.

The V call is TRBV9, the J call TRBJ2-3; no firm D call. Trimming removed 2 bases at V and 6 bases at J, with 10 bases between. The V gene's germline CDR1 is SGDLS and CDR2 YYNGEE. This CDR3 spans 13 amino acids. CDR3 protein: CASSVGNDDTQYF. CDR3 DNA sequence: TGTGCCAGCAGCGTCGGTAACGACGATACGCAGTATTTT.

The count of this clonotype is one. This sequence is one base from a far larger clone and is likely a read error. The V and J genes are TRBV7-2 and TRBJ1-6, with a weak D call TRBD1 (6 bases). The CDR3 totals 15 residues. Germline lookup yields CDR1 SGHTA and CDR2 FQGNSA. The CDR3 protein is CASSSSGAGNSPPHF. CDR3 DNA: TGTGCCAGTAGTTCTTCAGGGGCGGGTAATTCACCCCCCCACTTT.

The sample holds a few counts of this clonotype. This chain links TRBV18 with TRBJ1-1, with 10 nucleotides matching TRBD1. The germline gives CDR1 KGHSH, CDR2 LQKENI. V gave up 4 bases and J gave up 7 bases; unmatched junction bases: 6. The CDR3 consists of 14 residues. The CDR3 sequence: CASSQSGTGVEAFF. As DNA, the CDR3 is TGTGCCAGCTCACAATCCGGGACAGGGGTTGAAGCTTTCTTT.

This clonotype was seen a few times. This sequence may be a read error, since a much larger clone differs from it by one base. The chain links TRBV20-1 to TRBJ2-1; 13 bases align to TRBD2. Germline V gives CDR1 DFQATT, CDR2 SNEGSKA (reference sequence). This CDR3 region has 14 residues. The J segment lost 12 bases and the V segment lost 6 bases, leaving 11 bases of the junction unmatched. The CDR3: CSARTSGSEVGQFF. CDR3 in DNA: TGCAGTGCAAGGACTAGCGGGAGTGAAGTTGGGCAGTTCTTC.

J is TRBJ1-2 and V is TRBV12-3 or TRBV12-4; D is ambiguous. V was pared by 1 base and J by 3 bases, with 12 bases between. This CDR3 contains 15 residues. The CDR3 nucleotides are TGTGCCAGCAGTTTAGTACAGCCCCCCTACTATGGCTACACCTTC. Translation: CASSLVQPPYYGYTF.

For this clonotype: One end of the junction fails to match germline, which may point to a read error. V and J are TRBV2 and TRBJ2-1; TRBD1 might be the D (7 bases). The CDR3 runs 15 residues. CDR1 and CDR2 from the germline V gene are SNHLY and FYNNEI. The CDR3 nucleotides are TGTGCCAGCATTGTATCAGGGGGGTCCTGCAATGAGCAGTTCTTC. Translated, it gives CASIVSGGSCNEQFF.

In this sample, this clonotype turned up many times. The chain employs TRBV28 and TRBJ2-3; D not resolved. Germline CDR1 reads MDHEN; CDR2 reads SYDVKM. This CDR3 is built from 16 residues. V lost 3 bases, J lost 3 bases, and 16 bases lay in between. DNA for the CDR3: TGTGCCAGCAGTTTCTTCCTCGCTCTTAGGACAGATACGCAGTATTTT. This encodes CASSFFLALRTDTQYF.

This clonotype has ten or more counts. The CDR3 coding sequence is TGTGCCTGGGGCGGAAGAGGGACCCAGTACTTC. The encoded protein is CAWGGRGTQYF. The rearrangement joins TRBV30 to TRBJ2-5; D unresolved. The CDR3 has 11 amino acids. The germline V gene has CDR1 GTSNPN and CDR2 SVGIG (reference sequence). With 5 bases removed from V and 7 bases from J, the gap between germline ends came to 11 bases.